This entry is about one T cell receptor beta chain. Authors' analysis steps: Estimates of nucleated cell counts were drawn from the amplification of reference gene primers. Using immunoSEQ multiplex PCR, the repertoire was profiled, and TCRdb retains in-frame clones only, with some absent. That table supplies the V and J calls and clone size; D and trimming were determined from the DNA. The table lists about 73,000 clones, just over 90% of them singletons. The sample is drawn from a study of blood T cell repertoires in COVID-19. Study-level background: Acute and convalescent COVID-19 samples came from the United States, Italy and Spain. The cDNA or gDNA used as material had been derived from T cells, B-cell-depleted T cells, or PBMCs.

The germline V gene encodes CDR1 SEHNR and CDR2 FQNEAQ (reference sequence). Trimming shortened V by 4 bases and J by 2 bases, and 6 bases separated the two germline ends. This CDR3 contains 12 residues. The specimen was peripheral blood. The gene calls are TRBV7-9 and TRBJ2-7; unclear D gene. This TCR was sampled from a woman aged 18 to 35 with acute or convalescent COVID-19. The CDR3 DNA is TGTGCCAGCAGCTACCAGGCCTACGAGCAGTACTTC. Protein sequence: CASSYQAYEQYF.